The entry below gives a single TCR beta chain sequence along with its context. This sample was included in a study of blood T cell repertoires in COVID-19. On the study more broadly: There were acute and convalescent COVID-19 samples, and they came from the United States, Italy and Spain. The analysed material was cDNA or gDNA that came from T cells, B-cell-depleted T cells, or PBMCs.

This CDR3 contains 15 residues. Between the trimmed V and J ends, which lost 1 base and 4 bases, there was a span of 13 bases. CDR1 is SGHAT, CDR2 FQNNGV, per germline. TCRdb's copy holds only in-frame clones and misses some; the assay was immunoSEQ multiplex PCR. Among over 300,000 clones listed, 88% were seen once. Sequencing was carried out using PBMCs or T cells enriched from blood (not recorded which). This receptor was taken from a woman aged 25 to 39 with acute COVID-19. The chain joins TRBV11-2 to TRBJ1-1; D gene ambiguous. CDR3 sequence (DNA): TGTGCCAGCAGCTTAGGGCCGGGAGTTAGCACTGAAGCTTTCTTT. Its protein is CASSLGPGVSTEAFF.